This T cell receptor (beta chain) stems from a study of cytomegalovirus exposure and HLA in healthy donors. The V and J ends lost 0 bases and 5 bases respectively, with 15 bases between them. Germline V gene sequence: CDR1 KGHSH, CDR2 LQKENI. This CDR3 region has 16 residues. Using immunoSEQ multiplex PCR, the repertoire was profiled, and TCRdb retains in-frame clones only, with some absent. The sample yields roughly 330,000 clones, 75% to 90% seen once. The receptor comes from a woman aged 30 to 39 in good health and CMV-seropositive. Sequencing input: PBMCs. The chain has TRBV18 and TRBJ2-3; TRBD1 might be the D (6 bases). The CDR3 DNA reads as TGTGCCAGCTCACCACCGGAAGGGGGAGATGGAGATACGCAGTATTTT. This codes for CASSPPEGGDGDTQYF.